The sequence of this T cell receptor (beta chain) was determined in a study of T cell responses to AZD1222 COVID-19 vaccine (dated by TCRdb to the early 2020s). In the study overall: Because spike-specific TCR depth and breadth did not differ between the two schedules, AZD1222 recipients who got a second dose at roughly 4 weeks were pooled with those who got a second dose at roughly 12 weeks. A total of just over 230 trial participants underwent TCR sequencing, of whom 200 to 220 had received two doses of AZD1222 and about 26 had received two doses of the MenACWY control vaccine. Trial participants were enrolled into age subgroups of 18-55, 56-69 and 70-plus years, which contained approximately 150, 28 and 58 TCR-sequenced participants, respectively.

Sample time point, as interpreted from the label and publication: baseline before first vaccination. Vaccinee samples were obtained from the UK trials COV001 and COV002, which included a single-blind randomized controlled phase 2/3 trial of AZD1222 (ChAdOx1 nCoV-19) in healthy adults. For TCRbeta chain sequencing, PBMC samples were collected from trial participants at day 0 and at day 28 after the second dose. Concerning this clone itself: This clone's antigen is unknown. Per-nucleotide qualities are absent, and no much larger clonotype sits a single base away.

What the work shows at the level of the full study, not this receptor alone: In the small 56-69-year group, the increase in depth fell short of significance, most likely because of low power. Conclusions about previously exposed vaccinees are limited because only a handful of AZD1222 recipients were SARS-CoV-2 seropositive at baseline. The vaccine-associated CD4 TCRs covered the entire spike protein, and the dominant responses fell in regions 160-218 and 743-854. Because no samples from the day 14 peak response were available, repertoires could be characterized only after the peak T cell response. Participants were mostly white British, with more females than males. The authors suggested clonal diversity may have been underestimated. A significant rise in spike-specific TCR breadth and depth was observed after two AZD1222 doses relative to day 0 and relative to MenACWY recipients. Nearly half of unique spike-specific TCRs reportedly recognized epitopes outside regions mutated in the B.1.351 and B.1.1.7 variants.

V and J lose 5 bases and 0 bases, and a span of 18 bases separates them. Taken from the germline V gene, the CDR1 and CDR2 loops are SGHTA and FQGTGA. The CDR3, from cysteine to phenylalanine, totals 17 residues. Left in the record is the CDR3 DNA by itself, 51 bases read in frame from the first base. The CDR3 regions of human TCRbeta chains were analyzed by immunosequencing. The published analysis was carried out like this. TCRs in the repertoires were matched against a reference library of SARS-CoV-2-specific TCRs that had been generated with the MIRA antigen-specificity platform. Breadth meant the fraction of unique TCRs that were SARS-CoV-2-associated, whereas depth meant the fraction of total T cells that were SARS-CoV-2-associated. Using the MIRA data, each spike-specific TCR was mapped to the spike region that the TCR reacts to and placed in a CD4 or CD8 class. Log10-transformed breadth and depth values were compared by one-way ANOVA with Sidak's multiple comparisons tests. TCRdb stores this immuneACCESS table with in-frame sequences only. Part of the clones is absent; in the studies checked, under half of the shortfall reflects unresolved V genes, and no reason is known for the rest. V and J calls and clone size come straight from that table; D and trimming were deduced from the DNA. A total of roughly 120,000 clones appear in this sample, roughly 87% of them only once. 4.5% to 6.5% of the sample goes to the ten largest clones.

The sample consisted of peripheral blood, taken on day 0 of AZD1222 vaccination. This receptor was obtained from an adult in good health. The sequence links TRBV7-3 to TRBJ2-3; the D region possibly corresponds to TRBD1 (6 bases align). The CDR3 corresponds to CASSPTGPGTSTDTQYF. The DNA reads as follows: TGTGCCAGCAGCCCAACGGGGCCCGGGACAAGCACAGATACGCAGTATTTT.